These T cell receptor beta chains were read from a single sample in a study of vaccination and CD4 T cells after COVID-19. TCRdb re-analysed the PCR reads in MiXCR, keeping a single row per CDR3 protein. The repertoire holds roughly 23,000 distinct CDR3 sequences, around 42% seen once, with about a fifth in the top ten. Their specific antigens are unknown. Here the sequenced sample was CD4+ T cells from blood, cultured in vitro, taken before SARS-CoV-2 vaccination. All receptors derive from a human donor who received a COVID-19 vaccine. CDR3s include the opening cysteine and the closing phenylalanine or tryptophan. Fields, in order: clone size, D gene, J gene, V gene, CDR3 DNA, CDR3 protein. D genes are given only for firm matches. The size of a clone is reported for some rows only, either as once, few or many, or as a class for expanded clones.

. | TRBD2 | TRBJ2-7 | TRBV6-5 | TGTGCCAGCAGTTACGCCCCTAGCGGGGGCCACTACACCACCGAGCAGTACTTC | CASSYAPSGGHYTTEQYF
. | . | TRBJ2-2 | TRBV24-1 | TGTGCCACCTCTAGTAGGGGATGGCCCGGGGAGCTGTTTTTT | CATSSRGWPGELFF
. | TRBD2 | TRBJ2-1 | TRBV12-3/TRBV12-4 | TGTGCCAGCAGTAGGCAGGGAGTGGGACTAGCGGGGGGGCACCCTATCGTTTACAATGAGCAGTTCTTC | CASSRQGVGLAGGHPIVYNEQFF
. | . | TRBJ1-3 | TRBV7-2 | TGTGCCAGCAGCTCTTGGACCCTCTCTGGAAACACCATATATTTT | CASSSWTLSGNTIYF
. | TRBD1 | TRBJ2-3 | TRBV12-3/TRBV12-4 | TGTGCCAGCAGCCCGACAGGGCTACATACGCAGTATTTT | CASSPTGLHTQYF
few | . | TRBJ1-1 | TRBV6-5 | TGTGCCAGCAGTTACATCACAGGGTCCATGAACACTGAAGCTTTCTTT | CASSYITGSMNTEAFF
. | . | TRBJ1-2 | TRBV4-2 | TGTGCCAGCAGCCAAGATGCTCTTCCAACAGGGTACCACTATGGCTACACCTTC | CASSQDALPTGYHYGYTF
once | . | TRBJ2-3 | TRBV6-2/TRBV6-3 | TGTGCCAGCAGTTACTCGAGTCCCGCCCGTGGGCGGGGAAGGCTAGGAGATACGCAGTATTTT | CASSYSSPARGRGRLGDTQYF
. | TRBD1 | TRBJ1-2 | TRBV5-4 | TGTGCCAGCAGGTACCGCGCCCCGGGACAGGGTTTGGGCTACACCTTC | CASRYRAPGQGLGYTF
. | TRBD2 | TRBJ2-5 | TRBV6-1 | TGTGCCAGCAGTGTAACGTCGGGACTAGCGGTACAAGAGACCCAGTACTTC | CASSVTSGLAVQETQYF
few | TRBD1 | TRBJ1-2 | TRBV24-1 | TGTGCCACCAGTGGTACTGACAGGGGGTTCTATGGCTACACCTTC | CATSGTDRGFYGYTF
few | . | TRBJ1-2 | TRBV25-1 | TGTGCCAGCAGTGTAATAAATCCGGCGCCGGATGGCTACACCTTC | CASSVINPAPDGYTF
. | . | TRBJ2-7 | TRBV10-3 | TGTGCCATCAGTCCTACCCGGGGGACGGATGAATACGAGCAGTACTTC | CAISPTRGTDEYEQYF
. | . | TRBJ1-5 | TRBV19 | TGTGCCAGCGAAAGGGAACGGGGAACGGAGCCCCAGCATTTT | CASERERGTEPQHF
. | TRBD2 | TRBJ2-1 | TRBV20-1 | TGCAGTGCTAGAGATGTGGCGGGGGGCTACAATGAGCAGTTCTTC | CSARDVAGGYNEQFF
. | TRBD2 | TRBJ2-2 | TRBV2 | TGTGCCAGCAGTTTCGGACTAGCGGGGAGTGGTACCGGGGAGCTGTTTTTT | CASSFGLAGSGTGELFF
. | . | TRBJ2-7 | TRBV5-4 | TGTGCCAGCAGCTTTGTAGACCCGGGTCGCTACGAGCAGTACTTC | CASSFVDPGRYEQYF
. | . | TRBJ1-5 | TRBV12-3/TRBV12-4 | TGTGCCAGCAGTCCCGCCAACGATCAGCCCCAGCATTTT | CASSPANDQPQHF
few | TRBD1 | TRBJ1-1 | TRBV7-2 | TGTGCCAGCAGCTTATTCAGCAGGGGGGTTGGTGAAGCTTTCTTT | CASSLFSRGVGEAFF
few | . | TRBJ2-7 | TRBV10-3 | TGTGCCATCAGTGAAGGGGATCCGAGCTCCTACGAGCAGTACTTC | CAISEGDPSSYEQYF
. | . | TRBJ1-1 | TRBV6-5 | TGTGCCAGCAGTTACAGGGGCTGGAACACTGAAGCTTTCTTT | CASSYRGWNTEAFF